One sample yielded the 32 T cell receptor beta chains listed below, sequenced in a study of liver allograft versus peripheral blood T cells. As for the study in general: Repertoires of T cell receptors in transplanted livers were compared with recipients' peripheral blood repertoires.

TCRdb recomputed calls from the reads with MiXCR, one row per CDR3 protein. Among about 5,600 distinct CDR3 sequences listed, more than 13% were seen once. The receptor source for this set is a human patient who had a liver transplant. The graft donor may be the source of some T cells.

The V gene is TRBV6-5, the J gene TRBJ2-1; a weak D match, TRBD2 (5 bases). The CDR3 extends over 11 amino acids. The V end lost 5 bases, the J end lost 13 bases, and 12 bases lay between the germline ends. Looked up from germline, CDR1 is MNHEY and CDR2 is SVGAGI. Written as DNA, the CDR3 is TGTGCCAGCAGTAGGGCTAGCCGACAGTTCTTC. Translation gives CASSRASRQFF.

On this clonotype: A read error may explain this, as a much larger clone is one base away. CDR3 protein: CASTSAIFSGRANEQYF. In DNA, the CDR3 is TGTGCCAGCACCTCCGCCATTTTTAGCGGGAGGGCGAACGAGCAGTACTTC. This chain links TRBV6-2 or TRBV6-3 with TRBJ2-7; 11 bases fit TRBD2. CDR3 length: 17 residues. Germline CDR1 reads MNHEY; CDR2 reads SVGEGT. With 7 bases clipped from V and 5 bases from J, the junction kept 16 bases outside the gene matches.

This clonotype was counted many times. CDR3 in amino acids: CASSIKGIYRELGYGYTF. CDR3 nucleotide sequence: TGTGCCAGTAGTATAAAGGGGATTTACAGGGAGTTGGGGTATGGCTACACCTTC. The V gene is TRBV19, the J gene TRBJ1-2; D perhaps matches TRBD1 (6 bases). V gave up 2 bases and J gave up 5 bases, with 24 bases separating them. The CDR3 runs 18 residues. Per the germline V gene, CDR1 is LNHDA and CDR2 is SQIVND (reference sequence).

This chain joins TRBV2 and TRBJ1-5; D perhaps matches TRBD1 (6 bases). This CDR3 has 14 amino acids. V was clipped by 1 base and J by 7 bases, with 11 bases between them. Per the germline V gene, CDR1 is SNHLY and CDR2 is FYNNEI. In DNA, the CDR3 is TGTGCCAGCAGTGAAGACAGGGAGTGGCAGCCCCAGCATTTT. Its translation: CASSEDREWQPQHF. Filled out from reference TRBV2 and TRBJ1-5, the complete variable domain reads EPEVTQTPSHQVTQMGQEVILRCVPISNHLYFYWYRQILGQKVEFLVSFYNNEISEKSEIFDDQFSVERPDGSNFTLKIRSTKLEDSAMYFCASSEDREWQPQHFGDGTRLSIL.

By share, this clonotype ranks as medium-sized (0.01 to 0.1%). The V gene is TRBV7-9, the J gene TRBJ1-3, with TRBD1 identical over 7 bases. Germline values: CDR1 SEHNR, CDR2 FQNEAQ (reference sequence). This CDR3 region has 16 residues. V lost 5 bases to trimming and J lost 0 bases; unmatched junction nucleotides: 7. The CDR3 loop is CASSRMDRLSGNTIYF. CDR3 coding DNA: TGTGCCAGCAGCCGTATGGACAGGCTCTCTGGAAACACCATATATTTT.

This clonotype was found a few times. V and J are TRBV20-1 and TRBJ1-6; D perhaps matches TRBD1 (5 bases). The CDR3 is made up of 14 amino acids. Trimming cost V 3 bases and J 10 bases, with 16 bases left between them. CDR1 is DFQATT and CDR2 is SNEGSKA in the germline V gene (reference sequence). The DNA of the CDR3 is TGCAGTGCTAGGCCGGGGCAGGGAAGATCACCCCTCCACTTT. Its protein product is CSARPGQGRSPLHF.

This clonotype is termed medium-sized. The chain is built from TRBV7-9 and TRBJ1-4, with 8 bases matching TRBD1. The V gene's germline CDR1 is SEHNR and CDR2 FQNEAQ (reference sequence). The CDR3 spans 15 residues. After removal of 5 bases from V and 10 bases from J, the junction contained 12 bases not matched to a gene. The CDR3 DNA reads as TGTGCCAGCAGCACCCGGGACAGGCTGTTCGGAAAACTGTTTTTT. Translating it yields CASSTRDRLFGKLFF.

The J gene is TRBJ1-3, the V gene TRBV20-1; no reliable D call. The germline CDR1 and CDR2 sequences are DFQATT and SNEGSKA (reference sequence). The CDR3 has 14 residues. Trimming left V 3 bases short and J 0 bases short, with 9 bases between. CDR3 coding DNA: TGCAGTGCTAGCTCTCCAGACTCTGGAAACACCATATATTTT. It yields the protein CSASSPDSGNTIYF.

By frequency in the sample, this clonotype is medium-sized. V usage is TRBV6-6 and J usage is TRBJ2-1, with 8 bases matching TRBD2. The CDR3 extends over 13 amino acids. Losses at the gene ends were 5 bases for V and 3 bases for J; bases not matched to a gene: 0. Germline-derived CDR1 and CDR2 are MNHNY and SVGAGI (reference sequence). DNA for the CDR3: TGTGCCAGCAGTACTAGCGGCTACAATGAGCAGTTCTTC. Its protein product is CASSTSGYNEQFF.

This clonotype is deemed medium-sized. CDR3 residues: CASSLQASGNTIYF. CDR3 DNA: TGTGCCAGCAGTTTACAGGCCTCTGGAAACACCATATATTTT. The rearrangement links TRBV6-5 to TRBJ1-3; tentatively, D is TRBD1 (5 bases). V was pared by 4 bases and J by 0 bases, with 7 bases between. There are 14 residues in the CDR3. Germline lookup yields CDR1 MNHEY and CDR2 SVGAGI.

This clonotype was counted between two and nine times. The CDR3 DNA follows: TGTGCCAGCAGTTTCCAAGGACAGGCACTACTATTCTCCTACAATGAGCAGTTCTTC. It encodes CASSFQGQALLFSYNEQFF. The genes are TRBV28 and TRBJ2-1, with 7 bases lining up with TRBD1. With 3 bases clipped from V and 0 bases from J, the junction kept 14 bases outside the gene matches. This CDR3 is 19 amino acids long. Germline CDR1 is MDHEN and CDR2 is SYDVKM.

The chain links TRBV28 to TRBJ2-5, with D unclear. This CDR3 has 13 amino acids. Between the trimmed V and J ends, which lost 3 bases and 1 base, there was a span of 6 bases. Germline-derived CDR1 and CDR2 are MDHEN and SYDVKM. CDR3 amino acids: CASSLVAQETQYF. The CDR3 coding sequence is TGTGCCAGCAGTTTGGTAGCCCAAGAGACCCAGTACTTC.

This clonotype appeared a few times. The rearrangement joins TRBV20-1 to TRBJ1-6, with TRBD1 as a possible D gene (6 bases). The V and J ends lost 3 bases and 14 bases respectively, with 17 bases between them. This CDR3 has 13 residues. Germline CDR1 reads DFQATT; CDR2 reads SNEGSKA (reference sequence). This chain's CDR3 is CSASGRAGGTLHF. The CDR3 DNA follows: TGCAGTGCTAGCGGCAGGGCGGGGGGCACCCTCCACTTT.

Notes on this clonotype: It is likely a read error: a sequence one base away is far more abundant. The CDR3 DNA follows: TGTGCCAGCTCACCAGCCAGGACAGGGGGCCGCAATGAGCAGTACTTC. Translated: CASSPARTGGRNEQYF. This chain uses TRBV18 with TRBJ2-7; 11 bases match TRBD1. CDR3 length equals 16 residues. Germline V gives CDR1 KGHSH, CDR2 LQKENI. Trimming took 2 bases from V and 7 from J; bases not matched to a gene: 10.

In its sample, this clonotype ranks as medium-sized. The rearrangement joins TRBV6-5 to TRBJ1-5, with D perhaps TRBD1 (6 bases). This CDR3 has 14 residues. Per germline, CDR1 MNHEY and CDR2 SVGAGI. V was pared by 2 bases and J by 5 bases, with 10 bases between. CDR3 region: CASSYQGRDQPQHF. CDR3 sequence (DNA): TGTGCCAGCAGTTACCAGGGGAGAGATCAGCCCCAGCATTTT.

The chain combines TRBV30 with TRBJ1-5; 7 bases map to TRBD1. The CDR3 spans 13 residues. With 1 base clipped from V and 5 bases from J, the junction kept 2 bases outside the gene matches. Germline V gene sequence: CDR1 GTSNPN, CDR2 SVGIG (reference sequence). For the CDR3, the DNA is TGTGCCTGGAGTGGACAGGGCCATCAGCCCCAGCATTTT. Protein: CAWSGQGHQPQHF.

This clonotype was recorded a few times. CDR3 sequence reads: CAWSEQGNQPQHF. DNA of the CDR3: TGTGCCTGGAGTGAACAGGGTAATCAGCCCCAGCATTTT. The gene calls are TRBV30 and TRBJ1-5, with TRBD1 as a possible D gene (6 bases). V was pared by 1 base and J by 4 bases, with 8 bases between. This CDR3 comprises 13 residues. CDR1 and CDR2 from the germline V gene are GTSNPN and SVGIG (reference sequence).

This clonotype counts as medium-sized. The rearrangement uses TRBV7-2 and TRBJ1-2; D is perhaps TRBD1 (5 bases). Germline CDR1 SGHTA, CDR2 FQGNSA. The CDR3 consists of 11 residues. The ends were cut back, 5 bases at V and 8 bases at J, with 9 bases in the middle. The CDR3 DNA is TGTGCCAGCAGCCTAAACAGGGGCTACACCTTC. This sequence encodes CASSLNRGYTF.

By share, this clonotype ranks as medium-sized. This rearrangement joins TRBV7-9 to TRBJ1-2; tentative D call: TRBD1 (6 bases). Trimming pared 6 bases from V and 8 bases from J, leaving 22 bases between. The CDR3 is made up of 15 amino acids. Germline lookup yields CDR1 SEHNR and CDR2 FQNEAQ (reference sequence). CDR3 protein: CASSFIHREGRGYTF. In DNA, the CDR3 is TGTGCCAGCAGTTTTATACACAGGGAGGGACGAGGCTACACCTTC.

This clonotype is categorized as medium-sized. This chain joins TRBV19 and TRBJ1-5, with a possible D match to TRBD1 (5 bases). Trimming cost V 8 bases and J 5 bases, with 10 bases left between them. Germline V gene sequence: CDR1 LNHDA, CDR2 SQIVND (reference sequence). The CDR3 covers 12 residues. CDR3 region: CASGGTYQPQHF. The CDR3 DNA reads TGTGCCAGTGGGGGGACTTATCAGCCCCAGCATTTT.

The chain uses TRBV5-3 and TRBJ1-3; tentative D call: TRBD1 (6 bases). TRBV5-3 is reported as an ORF; its role is uncertain. V gave up 0 bases and J gave up 3 bases, with 13 bases separating them. This CDR3 is 16 amino acids long. The CDR3 sequence: CARSLVGAEGGNTIYF. CDR3 DNA: TGTGCCAGAAGCTTGGTGGGGGCCGAGGGTGGAAACACCATATATTTT.

This clonotype was counted only a few times. The chain is built from TRBV7-3 and TRBJ1-1; 7 bases agree with TRBD1. The CDR3 loop spans 14 amino acids. Germline loops: CDR1 SGHTA, CDR2 FQGTGA. With V trimmed by 4 bases and J by 1 base, 3 bases remained unmatched. CDR3 sequence reads: CASSSTGPNTEAFF. The CDR3 DNA sequence: TGTGCCAGCAGCTCGACAGGGCCGAACACTGAAGCTTTCTTT.

In its sample, this clonotype was seen once. This chain connects TRBV6-1 to TRBJ1-1, with 7 bases fitting TRBD1. The CDR3 extends over 12 amino acids. V shed 3 bases, J shed 10 bases, and the junction held 5 bases outside the gene matches. Germline CDR1 MNHNS, CDR2 SASEGT. Here the CDR3 reads CASSDTTGRAFF. The CDR3 coding sequence is TGTGCCAGCAGTGATACGACAGGGAGAGCTTTCTTT.

This chain connects TRBV7-9 to TRBJ2-7, with D hard to call. V was clipped by 1 base and J by 8 bases, with 6 bases between them. Germline CDR1 and CDR2: SEHNR and FQNEAQ (reference sequence). This CDR3 is 11 amino acids long. In DNA, the CDR3 is TGTGCCAGCAGCTTAGGCCTCAAGCAGTACTTC. This translates into CASSLGLKQYF.

In its sample, this clonotype is medium-sized. The chain recombines TRBV6-1 with TRBJ1-2, with 9 bases lining up with TRBD1. The V segment lost 7 bases and the J segment 3 bases; nucleotides outside the gene matches: 6. From germline, CDR1 is MNHNS and CDR2 SASEGT. This CDR3 comprises 14 residues. This CDR3 reads CASNPTGGYYGYTF. CDR3 coding DNA: TGTGCCAGCAATCCGACAGGGGGTTACTATGGCTACACCTTC.

V usage is TRBV12-3 or TRBV12-4 and J usage is TRBJ2-7; 10 positions match TRBD1. This CDR3 is built from 15 residues. V was clipped by 6 bases and J by 3 bases; unmatched bases: 8. The CDR3 bases are TGTGCCAGCAGCCGAGGACAGGGGGTATTCTACGAGCAGTACTTC. It specifies CASSRGQGVFYEQYF.

This sequence joins TRBV5-1 and TRBJ2-2; D may be TRBD2 (6 bases). The germline CDR1 and CDR2 sequences are SGHRS and YFSETQ. V shed 4 bases and J shed 4 bases, with 14 bases lying between them. The CDR3 loop spans 15 amino acids. The CDR3 DNA reads TGCGCCAGCAGCCCGGGGGTGGGTCCCACCGGGGAGCTGTTTTTT. Its translation is CASSPGVGPTGELFF.

The rearrangement uses TRBV30 and TRBJ1-5, with TRBD1 matching 9 bases. Germline assignment: CDR1 GTSNPN and CDR2 SVGIG (reference sequence). With 4 bases clipped from V and 6 bases from J, the junction kept 4 bases outside the gene matches. CDR3 length: 13 residues. The CDR3 DNA reads as TGTGCCTGGAAGGACAGGGGTAGTCAGCCCCAGCATTTT. Translation: CAWKDRGSQPQHF. Full variable domain (rest looked up from reference TRBV30 and TRBJ1-5): SQTIHQWPATLVQPVGSPLSLECTVEGTSNPNLYWYRQAAGRGLQLLFYSVGIGQISSEVPQNLSASRPQDRQFILSSKKLLLSDSGFYLCAWKDRGSQPQHFGDGTRLSIL.

The J gene is TRBJ2-1, the V gene TRBV7-2, with D possibly TRBD2 on 6 matching bases. Germline V gene sequence: CDR1 SGHTA, CDR2 FQGNSA. The V gene lost 7 bases and the J gene lost 3 bases, with 13 bases spanning the gap. This CDR3 has 14 amino acids. This chain's CDR3 is CASNGGGLYNEQFF. CDR3 coding DNA: TGTGCCAGCAACGGAGGAGGGCTCTACAATGAGCAGTTCTTC.

The rearrangement joins TRBV18 to TRBJ2-7; weak D call: TRBD2 (5 bases). The CDR3 consists of 15 residues. Trimming took 2 bases from V and 2 from J, leaving 13 bases between them. Germline V CDR1 and CDR2: KGHSH, LQKENI. CDR3 DNA: TGTGCCAGCTCACCAAGGGAGACAAGCACCTACGAGCAGTACTTC. Amino acids: CASSPRETSTYEQYF.

With regard to this clonotype: One base away lies a much larger clone, so this may be a sequencing read error. The chain recombines TRBV24-1 with TRBJ1-6; D is unclear. Between the trimmed V and J ends, which lost 6 bases and 0 bases, there was a span of 8 bases. CDR1 KGHDR and CDR2 SFDVKD come from the germline V gene. The CDR3 has 15 amino acids. Written as DNA, the CDR3 is TGTGCCACCAGTCCTTTGAGCTCCTATAATTCACCCCTCCACTTT. Protein sequence: CATSPLSSYNSPLHF.

There are a few counts of this clonotype. The chain joins TRBV28 to TRBJ2-7; tentatively, D is TRBD2 (5 bases). The V end was cut by 3 bases, the J end by 6 bases, with 18 bases between. CDR3 length equals 15 residues. CDR1 is MDHEN, CDR2 SYDVKM, per germline. CDR3 sequence reads: CASSFCGSQPCEQYF. CDR3 bases: TGTGCCAGCAGTTTTTGCGGGTCCCAACCCTGCGAGCAGTACTTC.